This T cell receptor beta chain was recorded in a study of CD8 T cells in ankylosing spondylitis. Study-level results: Typical of ankylosing spondylitis blood, it appeared, was a TCR beta motif of under 10 highly homologous variants.

TCRdb re-called the 5' RACE reads with MiXCR, one entry per CDR3 protein. The sample carries about 300,000 distinct CDR3 sequences, around 10% recorded once. This clonotype was detected many times. Antigen specificity is unknown. Germline lookup yields CDR1 SQVTM and CDR2 ANQGSEA. V was pared by 7 bases and J by 1 base, with 8 bases between. This CDR3 is built from 11 residues. The clonotype originates from a female donor with ankylosing spondylitis or in good health (not recorded which). V and J are TRBV29-1 and TRBJ2-7; no clear D. The specimen was blood, either unsorted or a sorted T cell fraction (not recorded which). The chain's CDR3 is CSALGSYEQYF. CDR3 nucleotide sequence: TGCAGCGCCTTGGGGTCCTACGAGCAGTACTTC.